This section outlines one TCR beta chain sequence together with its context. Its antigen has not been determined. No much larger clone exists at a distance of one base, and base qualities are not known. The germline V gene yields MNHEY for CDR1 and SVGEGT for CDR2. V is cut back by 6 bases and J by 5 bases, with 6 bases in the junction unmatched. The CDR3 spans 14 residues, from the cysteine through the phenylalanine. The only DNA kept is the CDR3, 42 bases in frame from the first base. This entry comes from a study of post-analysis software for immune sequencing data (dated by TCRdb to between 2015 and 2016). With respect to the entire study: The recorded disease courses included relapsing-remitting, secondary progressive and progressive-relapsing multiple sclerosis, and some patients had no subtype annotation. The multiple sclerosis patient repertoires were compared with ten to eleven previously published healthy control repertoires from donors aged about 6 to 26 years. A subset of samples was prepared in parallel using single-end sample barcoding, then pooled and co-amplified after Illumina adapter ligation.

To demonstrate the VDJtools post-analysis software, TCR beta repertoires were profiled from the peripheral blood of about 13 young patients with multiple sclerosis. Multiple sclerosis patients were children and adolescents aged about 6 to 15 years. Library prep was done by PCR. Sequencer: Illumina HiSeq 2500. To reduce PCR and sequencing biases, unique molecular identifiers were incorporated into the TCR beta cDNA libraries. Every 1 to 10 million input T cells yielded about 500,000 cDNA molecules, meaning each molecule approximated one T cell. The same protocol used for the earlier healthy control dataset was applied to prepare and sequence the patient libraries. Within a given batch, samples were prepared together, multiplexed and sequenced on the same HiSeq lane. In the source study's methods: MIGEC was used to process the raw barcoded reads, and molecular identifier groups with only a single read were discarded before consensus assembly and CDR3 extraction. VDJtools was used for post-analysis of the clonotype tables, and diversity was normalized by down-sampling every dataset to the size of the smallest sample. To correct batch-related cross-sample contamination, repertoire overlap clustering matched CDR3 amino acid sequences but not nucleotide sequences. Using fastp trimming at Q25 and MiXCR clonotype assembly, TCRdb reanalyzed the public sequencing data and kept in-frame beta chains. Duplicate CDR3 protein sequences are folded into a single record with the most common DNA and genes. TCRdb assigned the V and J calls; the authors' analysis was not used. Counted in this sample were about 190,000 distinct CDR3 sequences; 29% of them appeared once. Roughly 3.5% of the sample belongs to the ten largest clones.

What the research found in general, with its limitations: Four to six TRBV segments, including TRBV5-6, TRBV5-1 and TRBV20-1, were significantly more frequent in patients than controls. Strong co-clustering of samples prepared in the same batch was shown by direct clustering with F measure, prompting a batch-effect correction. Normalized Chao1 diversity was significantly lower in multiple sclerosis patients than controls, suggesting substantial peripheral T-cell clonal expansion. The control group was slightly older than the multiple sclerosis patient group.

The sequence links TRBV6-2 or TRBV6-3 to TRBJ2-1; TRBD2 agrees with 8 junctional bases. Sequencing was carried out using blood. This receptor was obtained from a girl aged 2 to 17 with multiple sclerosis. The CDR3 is CASSRSGGHNEQFF. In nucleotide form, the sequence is TGTGCCAGCAGCCGAAGCGGGGGCCACAATGAGCAGTTCTTC.